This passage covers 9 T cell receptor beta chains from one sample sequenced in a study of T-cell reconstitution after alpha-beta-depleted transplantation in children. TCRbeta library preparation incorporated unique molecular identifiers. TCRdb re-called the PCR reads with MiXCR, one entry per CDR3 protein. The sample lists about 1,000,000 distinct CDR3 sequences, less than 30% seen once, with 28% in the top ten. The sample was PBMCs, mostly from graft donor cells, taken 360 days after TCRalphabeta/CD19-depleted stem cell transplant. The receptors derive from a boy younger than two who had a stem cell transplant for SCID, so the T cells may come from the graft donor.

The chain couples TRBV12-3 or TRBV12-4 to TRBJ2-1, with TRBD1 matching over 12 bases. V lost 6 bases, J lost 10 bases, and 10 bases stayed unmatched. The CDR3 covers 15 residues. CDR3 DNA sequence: TGTGCCAGCAGATCTCCGGGACAGGGGGCTGGGGAGCAGTTCTTC. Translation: CASRSPGQGAGEQFF.

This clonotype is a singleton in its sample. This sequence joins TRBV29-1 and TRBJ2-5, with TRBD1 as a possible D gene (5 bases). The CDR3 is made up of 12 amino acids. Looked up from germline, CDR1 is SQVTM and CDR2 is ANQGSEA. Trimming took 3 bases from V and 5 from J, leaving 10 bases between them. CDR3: CSVDRAGETQYF. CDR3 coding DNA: TGCAGCGTTGACAGGGCCGGGGAGACCCAGTACTTC.

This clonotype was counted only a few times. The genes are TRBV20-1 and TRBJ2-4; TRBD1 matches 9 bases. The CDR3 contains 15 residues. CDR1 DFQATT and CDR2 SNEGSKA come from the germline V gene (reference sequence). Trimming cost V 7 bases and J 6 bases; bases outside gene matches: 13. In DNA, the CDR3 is TGCAGTGTGGGAACAGGGGGCTTTTGGGGAAACATTCAGTACTTC. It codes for CSVGTGGFWGNIQYF.

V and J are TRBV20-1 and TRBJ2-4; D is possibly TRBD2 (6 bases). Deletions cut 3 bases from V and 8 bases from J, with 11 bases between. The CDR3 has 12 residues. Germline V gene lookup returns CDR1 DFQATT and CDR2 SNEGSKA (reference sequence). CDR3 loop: CSARSGEDIQYF. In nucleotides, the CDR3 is TGCAGTGCTAGGTCCGGGGAGGACATTCAGTACTTC.

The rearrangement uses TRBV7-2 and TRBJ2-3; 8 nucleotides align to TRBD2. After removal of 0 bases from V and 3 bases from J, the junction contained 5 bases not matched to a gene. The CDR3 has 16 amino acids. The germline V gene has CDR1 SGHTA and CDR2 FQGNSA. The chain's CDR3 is CASSLALGGGTDTQYF. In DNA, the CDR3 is TGTGCCAGCAGCTTAGCGCTCGGCGGGGGGACAGATACGCAGTATTTT.

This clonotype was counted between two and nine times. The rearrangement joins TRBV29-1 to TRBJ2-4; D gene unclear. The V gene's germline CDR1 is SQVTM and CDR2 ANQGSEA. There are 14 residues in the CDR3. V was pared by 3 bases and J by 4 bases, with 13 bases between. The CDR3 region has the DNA TGCAGCGTTGAGTTAGGAACCCTAAAAAACATTCAGTACTTC. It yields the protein CSVELGTLKNIQYF. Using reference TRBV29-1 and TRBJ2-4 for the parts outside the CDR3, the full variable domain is SAVISQKPSRDICQRGTSLTIQCQVDSQVTMMFWYRQQPGQSLTLIATANQGSEATYESGFVIDKFPISRPNLTFSTLTVSNMSPEDSSIYLCSVELGTLKNIQYFGAGTRLSVL.

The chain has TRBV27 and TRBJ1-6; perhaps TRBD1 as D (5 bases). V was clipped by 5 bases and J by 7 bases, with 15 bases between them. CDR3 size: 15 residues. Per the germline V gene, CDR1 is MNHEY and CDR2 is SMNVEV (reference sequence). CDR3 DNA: TGTGCCAGCAGTCCTAGGGGTGATGGAAATTCACCCCTCCACTTT. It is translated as CASSPRGDGNSPLHF.

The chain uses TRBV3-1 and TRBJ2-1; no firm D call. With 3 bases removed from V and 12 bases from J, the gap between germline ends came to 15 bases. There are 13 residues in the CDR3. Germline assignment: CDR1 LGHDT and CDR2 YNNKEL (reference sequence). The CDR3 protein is CASSQSVRLGQFF. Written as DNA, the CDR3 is TGTGCCAGCAGCCAGTCAGTTCGACTGGGGCAGTTCTTC.

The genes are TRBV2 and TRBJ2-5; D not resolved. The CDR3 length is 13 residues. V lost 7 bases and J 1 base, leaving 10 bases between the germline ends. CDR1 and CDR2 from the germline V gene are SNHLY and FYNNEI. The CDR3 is CASTYSLQETQYF. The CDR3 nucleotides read TGTGCCAGCACCTACAGTCTCCAAGAGACCCAGTACTTC. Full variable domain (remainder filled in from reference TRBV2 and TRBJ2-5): EPEVTQTPSHQVTQMGQEVILRCVPISNHLYFYWYRQILGQKVEFLVSFYNNEISEKSEIFDDQFSVERPDGSNFTLKIRSTKLEDSAMYFCASTYSLQETQYFGPGTRLLVL.